What follows is one T cell receptor beta chain and its context. The V end was cut by 4 bases, the J end by 0 bases, with 13 bases between. Germline V gene data show CDR1 as SGHRS and CDR2 as YFSETQ. The CDR3 length is 15 residues. It was during active infection that Seattle patients were enrolled and then longitudinally followed. This entry comes from a study of blood T cell repertoires in COVID-19. Study in general: Researchers got acute and convalescent COVID-19 samples from the United States, Italy and Spain. T cells, B-cell-depleted T cells, or PBMCs supplied cDNA or gDNA.

Using immunoSEQ multiplex PCR, the repertoire was profiled, and TCRdb retains in-frame clones only, with some absent. The table lists over 130,000 clones, 88% of them singletons, with 2.5% to 3% in the top ten. The TCR was taken from a human donor with COVID-19, enrolled during active disease. The donor label of this sample is uncertain. The genes are TRBV5-1 and TRBJ1-1; no clear D gene. The sample taken for sequencing was peripheral blood. The CDR3 DNA reads TGCGCCAGCAGCGCTCAGCAACAGATGAACACTGAAGCTTTCTTT. This codes for CASSAQQQMNTEAFF.